This passage covers 9 T cell receptor beta chains from one sample sequenced in a study of blood T cell repertoires in COVID-19. Method: immunoSEQ multiplex PCR; TCRdb's copy keeps in-frame clones and lacks some. The sample carries 180,000 or so clones, around nine tenths recorded once. Material for sequencing was peripheral blood. These receptors all come from a man between 65 and 85 years old with acute or convalescent COVID-19.

The chain recombines TRBV7-9 with TRBJ2-3; D gene ambiguous. Germline V gene data show CDR1 as SEHNR and CDR2 as FQNEAQ (reference sequence). The CDR3 covers 13 residues. Trimming took off 1 base at V and 3 bases at J, with 5 bases between the two ends. The DNA for the CDR3 is TGTGCCAGCAGCTTAGGGCTTACAGATACGCAGTATTTT. Its translation is CASSLGLTDTQYF.

CDR3 in DNA: TGTGCCAGCTCACTTTTGGACAGGAACACTGAAGCTTTCTTT. Its protein product is CASSLLDRNTEAFF. The gene calls are TRBV18 and TRBJ1-1, with D tentatively TRBD1 (6 bases). Germline lookup yields CDR1 KGHSH and CDR2 LQKENI. The V gene lost 4 bases and the J gene lost 1 base, with 10 bases spanning the gap. There are 14 residues in the CDR3.

CDR3 nucleotides: TGCGCCAGCAGCTTGGATAGCTACGGGGAGCTGTTTTTT. Its protein product is CASSLDSYGELFF. V is TRBV5-1 and J is TRBJ2-2, with D uncertain. The CDR3 is made up of 13 amino acids. The V end was cut by 0 bases, the J end by 7 bases, with 7 bases between. CDR1 and CDR2 (germline): SGHRS, YFSETQ.

V usage is TRBV5-5 and J usage is TRBJ2-7; D gene ambiguous. CDR1 and CDR2 (germline): SGHKS, YYEKEE (reference sequence). This CDR3 has 15 residues. The V end was cut by 0 bases, the J end by 0 bases, with 10 bases between. DNA of the CDR3: TGTGCCAGCAGCTTGGGCGGTGGTTTCTCCTACGAGCAGTACTTC. Translated: CASSLGGGFSYEQYF.

The chain recombines TRBV27 with TRBJ2-1; 7 nucleotides match TRBD2. Germline CDR1 MNHEY, CDR2 SMNVEV (reference sequence). Losses at the gene ends were 0 bases for V and 9 bases for J; bases not matched to a gene: 11. The CDR3 has 16 residues. For the CDR3, the DNA is TGTGCCAGCAGTTTATCCCCCGGGACTAATTTAGTTGAGCAGTTCTTC. Encoded protein: CASSLSPGTNLVEQFF.

This chain links TRBV25-1 with TRBJ2-1; 10 bases are shared with TRBD2. The CDR3 runs to 16 residues. Germline values: CDR1 MGHDK, CDR2 SYGVNS. The trim removed 3 bases at V and 1 base at J, leaving 3 bases unmatched. The chain's CDR3 is CASSDQAGGSYNEQFF. The CDR3 DNA sequence: TGTGCCAGCAGTGACCAAGCGGGAGGGTCCTACAATGAGCAGTTCTTC.

The table lists this clone with a count of one. V is TRBV3-1 (or the pseudogene TRBV3-2) and J is TRBJ1-1; D is unresolved. CDR1 and CDR2 from the germline V gene are LGHDT and YNNKEL (reference sequence). CDR3 length: 13 residues. V was shortened by 1 base and J by 5 bases, with 8 bases between the two germline ends. CDR3 DNA sequence: TGTGCCAGCAGCCAAGGCGTGGTGACTGAAGCTTTCTTT. Encoded protein: CASSQGVVTEAFF.

This rearrangement joins TRBV29-1 to TRBJ1-2; maybe TRBD1 (6 bases). The CDR3 sequence is 14 residues long. Deletions cut 3 bases from V and 4 bases from J, with 15 bases between. Germline CDR1 SQVTM, CDR2 ANQGSEA. The CDR3, as DNA: TGCAGCGTTGATGGACAGCCTCATACCTATGGCTACACCTTC. Amino acids: CSVDGQPHTYGYTF.

This chain joins TRBV20-1 and TRBJ1-3, with D perhaps matching TRBD1 (5 bases). Germline V gene data show CDR1 as DFQATT and CDR2 as SNEGSKA (reference sequence). CDR3 length equals 11 residues. CDR3 loop: CGGAMWNTIYF. The CDR3 coding sequence is TGCGGAGGGGCTATGTGGAACACCATATATTTT.